The rows below give T cell receptor beta chains drawn from one sample of a study of CD8+ T cells in alopecia areata. The data were produced by immunoSEQ multiplex PCR, yet TCRdb's version contains in-frame clones alone and is incomplete. There are a few hundred thousand clones in the sample; approximately 38% occur only once, and 0.48% lies in the top ten. This material consisted of CD4+ T cells sorted from blood, taken around week 34, from a patient treated with tofacitinib. The receptor source for this set is a human donor with alopecia areata. CDR3s include the opening cysteine and the closing phenylalanine or tryptophan. A D gene is named only where the DNA matches it firmly. Clone size is given for some rows only: seen once, a few or many times, or a class if the clone is expanded.

J,D,size,V,DNA,CDR3
TRBJ2-3,TRBD2,once,TRBV4-1,TGCGCCAGCAGCCAAGAACTTCGGGGGGGTGGCACAGATACGCAGTATTTT,CASSQELRGGGTDTQYF
TRBJ2-3,NA,NA,TRBV7-9,TGTGCCAGCAGCCTACCTTCTTCCGACCATACGCAGTATTTT,CASSLPSSDHTQYF
TRBJ2-3,TRBD2,NA,TRBV30,TGTGCCTGGAGTAGGAGCGGGGGCACAGATACGCAGTATTTT,CAWSRSGGTDTQYF
TRBJ2-3,TRBD2,NA,TRBV6-1,TGTGCCAGCGGGGGGGGGAGCGCAGATACGCAGTATTTT,CASGGGSADTQYF
TRBJ2-7,NA,NA,TRBV7-2,TGTGCCAGCAGCTTATCCTCTTTGGGGCTAAGCTCCTACGAGCAGTACTTC,CASSLSSLGLSSYEQYF
TRBJ2-1,TRBD2,NA,TRBV5-1,TGCGCCAGCAGCTTGAGTAGCGGGAGCTCGTACAATGAGCAGTTCTTC,CASSLSSGSSYNEQFF
TRBJ2-3,NA,NA,TRBV30,TGTGCCTGGAGCGGACGGGACGGAGACACAGATACGCAGTATTTT,CAWSGRDGDTDTQYF
TRBJ1-3,NA,once,TRBV5-1,TGCGCCAGCAGCCCGGGGGACTCTGGAAACACCATATATTTT,CASSPGDSGNTIYF
TRBJ1-1,NA,NA,TRBV18,TGTGCCAGCTCACCACGGGACGGGGTTGGGGCTGAAGCTTTCTTT,CASSPRDGVGAEAFF
TRBJ1-2,TRBD1,few,TRBV27,TGTGCCAGCAGTCCGAGACCAGGGGGGTATGGCTACACCTTC,CASSPRPGGYGYTF
TRBJ2-1,TRBD2,many,TRBV2,TGTGCCAGCACCCTGAGCGGGGGTCCCCTCAATGAGCAGTTCTTC,CASTLSGGPLNEQFF
TRBJ2-7,NA,few,TRBV19,TGTGCCAGTAGTAAGGACTGGAGCTCCTACGAGCAGTACTTC,CASSKDWSSYEQYF
TRBJ2-5,TRBD1,NA,TRBV7-2,TGTGCCAGCAGCCCCCGGGACAGGGTAGGCGAAGAGACCCAGTACTTC,CASSPRDRVGEETQYF
TRBJ1-6,TRBD1,NA,TRBV28,TGTGCCAGCAGTGGATCACAGGGGGCTAATTCACCCCTCCACTTT,CASSGSQGANSPLHF
TRBJ2-1,TRBD2,few,TRBV5-4,TGTGCCAGCAGCGATGTCGGGGGGGGTCACAATGAGCAGTTCTTC,CASSDVGGGHNEQFF
TRBJ1-2,NA,NA,TRBV4-1,TGCGCCAGCAGCCAAACCGGGGCCGGAGGGGGCTACACCTTC,CASSQTGAGGGYTF
TRBJ2-3,TRBD1,NA,TRBV27,TGTGCCAGCAGTATGGTACAGGGGGCGATGGGCACAGATACGCAGTATTTT,CASSMVQGAMGTDTQYF
TRBJ2-7,NA,NA,TRBV5-1,TGCGCCAGCAGCTTGGTTCCGGGATCATACGAGCAGTACTTC,CASSLVPGSYEQYF
TRBJ2-3,TRBD2,NA,TRBV2,TGTGCCAGCAGTGAAGTGACTAGCGGGACTACGCAGTATTTT,CASSEVTSGTTQYF
TRBJ2-7,TRBD1,NA,TRBV7-9,TGTGCCAGCAGCTTATTCCAGACAGGGGCTGGCGAGCAGTACTTC,CASSLFQTGAGEQYF
TRBJ1-1,NA,NA,TRBV6-6,TGTGCCAGCAGTTACTCGAAGGGGATTCCCGGCGAAGCTTTCTTT,CASSYSKGIPGEAFF
TRBJ1-5,NA,NA,TRBV30,TGTGCCTGGAGCGCCGGACCAAATCAGCCCCAGCATTTT,CAWSAGPNQPQHF
TRBJ2-3,NA,NA,TRBV6-5,TGTGCCAGCAGATTTATTCAGAGCACAGATACGCAGTATTTT,CASRFIQSTDTQYF
TRBJ2-1,TRBD2,few,TRBV4-2,TGTGCCAGCAGCCAAGAAGGGACTAGAGTCGACAATGAGCAGTTCTTC,CASSQEGTRVDNEQFF